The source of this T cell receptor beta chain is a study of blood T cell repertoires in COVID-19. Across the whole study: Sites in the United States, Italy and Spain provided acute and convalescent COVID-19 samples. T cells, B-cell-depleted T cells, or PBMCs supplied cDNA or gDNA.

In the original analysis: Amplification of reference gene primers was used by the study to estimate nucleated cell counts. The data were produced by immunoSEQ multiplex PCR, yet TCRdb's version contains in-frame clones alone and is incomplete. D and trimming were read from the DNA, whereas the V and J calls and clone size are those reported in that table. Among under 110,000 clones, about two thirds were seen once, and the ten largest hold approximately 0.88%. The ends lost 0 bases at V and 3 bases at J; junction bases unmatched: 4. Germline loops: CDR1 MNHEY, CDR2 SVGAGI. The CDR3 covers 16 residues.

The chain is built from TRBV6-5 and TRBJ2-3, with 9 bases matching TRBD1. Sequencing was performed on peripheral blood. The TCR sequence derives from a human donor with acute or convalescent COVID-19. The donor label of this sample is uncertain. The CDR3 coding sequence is TGTGCCAGCAGTTACTCGACCGGGACAGGGACAGATACGCAGTATTTT. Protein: CASSYSTGTGTDTQYF.